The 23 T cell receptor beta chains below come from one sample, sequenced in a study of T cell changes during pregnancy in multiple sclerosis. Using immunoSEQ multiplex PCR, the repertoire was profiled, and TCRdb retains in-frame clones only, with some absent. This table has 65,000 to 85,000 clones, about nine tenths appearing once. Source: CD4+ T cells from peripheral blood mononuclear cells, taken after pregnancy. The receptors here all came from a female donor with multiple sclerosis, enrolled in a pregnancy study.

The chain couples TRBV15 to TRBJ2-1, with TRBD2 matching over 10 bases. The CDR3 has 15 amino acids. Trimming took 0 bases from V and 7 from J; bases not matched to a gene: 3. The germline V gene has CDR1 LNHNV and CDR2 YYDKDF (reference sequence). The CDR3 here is CATSRELAGMNEQFF. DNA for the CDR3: TGTGCCACCAGCAGAGAACTAGCGGGAATGAATGAGCAGTTCTTC.

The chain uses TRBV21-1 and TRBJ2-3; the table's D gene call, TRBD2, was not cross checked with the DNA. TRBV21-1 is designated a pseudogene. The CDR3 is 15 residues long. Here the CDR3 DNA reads TGTGCCAGCCCCGGGACTAGCGGGAAGGCGGATACGCAGTATTTT. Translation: CASPGTSGKADTQYF.

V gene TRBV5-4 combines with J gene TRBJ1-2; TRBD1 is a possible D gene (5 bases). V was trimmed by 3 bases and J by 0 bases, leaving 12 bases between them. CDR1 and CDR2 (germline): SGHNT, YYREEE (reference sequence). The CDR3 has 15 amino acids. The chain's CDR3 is CASSSGGTSNYGYTF. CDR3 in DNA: TGTGCCAGCAGCTCGGGGGGGACTTCTAACTATGGCTACACCTTC.

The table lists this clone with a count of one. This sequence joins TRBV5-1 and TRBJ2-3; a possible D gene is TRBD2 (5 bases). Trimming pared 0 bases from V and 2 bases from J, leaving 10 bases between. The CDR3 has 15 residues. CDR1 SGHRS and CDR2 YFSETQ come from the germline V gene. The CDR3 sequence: CASSLGGLITDTQYF. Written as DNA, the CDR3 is TGCGCCAGCAGCTTGGGCGGACTTATCACAGATACGCAGTATTTT.

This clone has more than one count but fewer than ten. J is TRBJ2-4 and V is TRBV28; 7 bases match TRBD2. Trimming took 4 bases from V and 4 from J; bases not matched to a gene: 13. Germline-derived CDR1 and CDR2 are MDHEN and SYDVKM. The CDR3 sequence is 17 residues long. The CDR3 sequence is CASSSSWGGKSKNIQYF. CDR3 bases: TGTGCCAGCAGTTCATCCTGGGGAGGGAAGAGTAAAAACATTCAGTACTTC.

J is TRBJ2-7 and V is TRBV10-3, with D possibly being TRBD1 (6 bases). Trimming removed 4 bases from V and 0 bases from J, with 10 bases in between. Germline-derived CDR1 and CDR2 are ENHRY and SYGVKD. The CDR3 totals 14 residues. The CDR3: CAISVTGYSYEQYF. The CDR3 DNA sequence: TGTGCCATCAGTGTAACAGGGTACTCCTACGAGCAGTACTTC.

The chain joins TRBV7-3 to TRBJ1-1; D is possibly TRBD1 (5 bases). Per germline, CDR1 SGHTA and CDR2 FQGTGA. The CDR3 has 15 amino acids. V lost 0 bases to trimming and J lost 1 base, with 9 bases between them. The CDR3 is CASSLTRVANTEAFF. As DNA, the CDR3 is TGTGCCAGCAGCTTAACCAGGGTCGCGAACACTGAAGCTTTCTTT.

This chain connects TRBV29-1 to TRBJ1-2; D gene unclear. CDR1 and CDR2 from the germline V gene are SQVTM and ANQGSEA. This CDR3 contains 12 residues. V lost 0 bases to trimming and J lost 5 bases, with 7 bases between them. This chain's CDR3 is CSVEEVGYGYTF. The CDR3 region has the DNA TGCAGCGTTGAAGAGGTCGGGTATGGCTACACCTTC.

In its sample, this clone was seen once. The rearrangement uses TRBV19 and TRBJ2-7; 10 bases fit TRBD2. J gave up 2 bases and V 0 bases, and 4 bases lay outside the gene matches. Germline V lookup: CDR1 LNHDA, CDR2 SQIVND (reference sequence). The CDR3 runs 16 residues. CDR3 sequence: CASSIEAGGRAYEQYF. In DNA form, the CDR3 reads TGTGCCAGTAGTATAGAAGCGGGAGGGCGGGCCTACGAGCAGTACTTC.

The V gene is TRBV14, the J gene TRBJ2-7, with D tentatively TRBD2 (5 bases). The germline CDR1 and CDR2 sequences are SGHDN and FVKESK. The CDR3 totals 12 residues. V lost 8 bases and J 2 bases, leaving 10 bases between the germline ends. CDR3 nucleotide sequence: TGTGCCAGCGGGAGCGTCCCCTACGAGCAGTACTTC. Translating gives CASGSVPYEQYF.

The CDR3 DNA reads as TGTGCCAGCAGCGTAGAGGAGGGGCTCTATGGCTACACCTTC. As protein: CASSVEEGLYGYTF. The chain recombines TRBV9 with TRBJ1-2; TRBD1 might be the D (5 bases). Germline CDR1 SGDLS, CDR2 YYNGEE. Trimming stripped 0 bases from V and 4 bases from J, with 10 bases between. The CDR3 is made up of 14 amino acids. Full variable domain (outside the CDR3, taken from reference TRBV9 and TRBJ1-2): DSGVTQTPKHLITATGQRVTLRCSPRSGDLSVYWYQQSLDQGLQFLIQYYNGEERAKGNILERFSAQQFPDLHSELNLSSLELGDSALYFCASSVEEGLYGYTFGSGTRLTVV.

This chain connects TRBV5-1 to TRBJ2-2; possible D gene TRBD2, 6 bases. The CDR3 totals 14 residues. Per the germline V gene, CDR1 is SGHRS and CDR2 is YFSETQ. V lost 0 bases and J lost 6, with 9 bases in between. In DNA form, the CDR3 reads TGCGCCAGCAGCTTGGCGGGACTTTCCGGGGAGCTGTTTTTT. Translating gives CASSLAGLSGELFF.

CDR3 residues: CASSPGANTEAFF. The CDR3 DNA reads as TGTGCCAGTAGCCCAGGCGCCAACACTGAAGCTTTCTTT. This rearrangement joins TRBV19 to TRBJ1-1; D is unresolved. The CDR3 totals 13 residues. CDR1 and CDR2 (germline): LNHDA, SQIVND (reference sequence). Trimming took off 6 bases at V and 2 bases at J, with 10 bases between the two ends.

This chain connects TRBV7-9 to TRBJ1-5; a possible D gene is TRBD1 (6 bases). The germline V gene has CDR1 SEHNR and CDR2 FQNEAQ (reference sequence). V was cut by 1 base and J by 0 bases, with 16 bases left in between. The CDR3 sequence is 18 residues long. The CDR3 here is CASSLVSDRRISNQPQHF. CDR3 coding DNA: TGTGCCAGCAGCTTAGTTTCGGACAGAAGAATTAGCAATCAGCCCCAGCATTTT.

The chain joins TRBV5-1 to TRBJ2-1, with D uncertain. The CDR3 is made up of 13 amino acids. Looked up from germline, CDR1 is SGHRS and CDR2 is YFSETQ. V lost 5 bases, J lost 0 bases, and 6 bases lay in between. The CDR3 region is CASSAGSYNEQFF. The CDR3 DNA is TGCGCCAGCAGTGCCGGCTCCTACAATGAGCAGTTCTTC.

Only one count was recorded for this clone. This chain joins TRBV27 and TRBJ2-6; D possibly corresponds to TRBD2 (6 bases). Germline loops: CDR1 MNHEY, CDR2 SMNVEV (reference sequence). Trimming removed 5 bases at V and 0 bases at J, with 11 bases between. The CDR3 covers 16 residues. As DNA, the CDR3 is TGTGCCAGCAGTACCCCGGGAGTCTCTGGGGCCAACGTCCTGACTTTC. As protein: CASSTPGVSGANVLTF.

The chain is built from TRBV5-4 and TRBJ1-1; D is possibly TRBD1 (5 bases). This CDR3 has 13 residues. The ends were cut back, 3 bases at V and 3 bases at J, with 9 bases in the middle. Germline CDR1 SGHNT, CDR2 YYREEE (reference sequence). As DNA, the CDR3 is TGTGCCAGCAGCTCCCCGGGGGACACTGAAGCTTTCTTT. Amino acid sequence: CASSSPGDTEAFF.

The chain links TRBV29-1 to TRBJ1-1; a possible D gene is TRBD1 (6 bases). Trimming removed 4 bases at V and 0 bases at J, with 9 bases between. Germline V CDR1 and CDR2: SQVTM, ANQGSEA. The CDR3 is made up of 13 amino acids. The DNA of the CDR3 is TGCAGCGTTGCAGGGGTGGTGAACACTGAAGCTTTCTTT. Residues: CSVAGVVNTEAFF.

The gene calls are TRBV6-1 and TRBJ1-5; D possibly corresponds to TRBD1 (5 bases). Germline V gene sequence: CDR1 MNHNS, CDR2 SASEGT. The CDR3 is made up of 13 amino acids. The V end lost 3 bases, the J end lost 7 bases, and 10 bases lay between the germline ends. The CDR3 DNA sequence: TGTGCCAGCAGTGACTCAGGGCGGCAGCCCCAGCATTTT. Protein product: CASSDSGRQPQHF.

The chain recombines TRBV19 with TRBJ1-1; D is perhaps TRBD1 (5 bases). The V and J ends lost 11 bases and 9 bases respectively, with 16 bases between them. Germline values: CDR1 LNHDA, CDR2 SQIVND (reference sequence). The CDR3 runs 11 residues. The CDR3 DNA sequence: TGTGCCTCCAAAAGGGAGGGACAAGCTTTCTTT. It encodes CASKREGQAFF.

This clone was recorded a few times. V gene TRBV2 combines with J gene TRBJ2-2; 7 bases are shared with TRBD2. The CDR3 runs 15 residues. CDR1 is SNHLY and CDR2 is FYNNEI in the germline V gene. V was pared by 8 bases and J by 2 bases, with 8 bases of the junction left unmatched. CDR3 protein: CASSVLAVNTGELFF. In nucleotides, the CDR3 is TGTGCCAGCTCTGTCCTAGCGGTAAACACCGGGGAGCTGTTTTTT.

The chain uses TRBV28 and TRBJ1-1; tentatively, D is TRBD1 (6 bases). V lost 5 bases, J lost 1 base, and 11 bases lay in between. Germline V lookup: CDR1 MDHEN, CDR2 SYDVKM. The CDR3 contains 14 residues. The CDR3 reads CASSLLGGNTEAFF. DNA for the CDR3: TGTGCCAGCAGTCTCTTAGGGGGGAACACTGAAGCTTTCTTT.

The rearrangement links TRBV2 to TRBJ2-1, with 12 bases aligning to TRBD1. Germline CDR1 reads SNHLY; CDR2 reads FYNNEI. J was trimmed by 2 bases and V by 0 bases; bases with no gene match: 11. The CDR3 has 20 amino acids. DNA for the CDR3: TGTGCCAGCAGTGAAGCGCTCGGGACAGGGGGCCACCGGCCCTACAATGAGCAGTTCTTC. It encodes CASSEALGTGGHRPYNEQFF.